The 27 T cell receptor beta chains in this list originate from one sample, sequenced in a study of T cells in Graves' hyperthyroidism and ophthalmopathy. Template material for amplifying TCR beta CDR3 regions consisted of RNA transcripts. A set of HTBI primers served as the primers for a first-round RT-PCR of the TCR CDR3. TCRdb analysed the multiplex PCR reads with MiXCR anew, one entry per CDR3 protein. The sample has a few hundred thousand distinct CDR3 sequences, about a sixth seen once; the top ten hold under 8%. Sample: blood. The receptors were gathered from a woman aged 30 to 39 with Graves' hyperthyroidism.

This clonotype was counted ten times or more. The chain is built from TRBV5-1 and TRBJ1-1; possibly TRBD1 for D (6 bases). V was clipped by 1 base and J by 0 bases, with 10 bases between them. The CDR3 extends over 15 amino acids. CDR1 and CDR2 from the germline V gene are SGHRS and YFSETQ. The CDR3 loop is CASSLITGMNTEAFF. In DNA, the CDR3 is TGCGCCAGCAGCTTGATTACAGGGATGAACACTGAAGCTTTCTTT.

The chain links TRBV6-5 to TRBJ1-2; no firm D call. The germline CDR1 and CDR2 sequences are MNHEY and SVGAGI. Trimming pared 0 bases from V and 2 bases from J, leaving 7 bases between. This CDR3 has 14 amino acids. The CDR3 region is CASSYSIANYGYTF. As DNA, the CDR3 is TGTGCCAGCAGTTACTCGATTGCAAACTATGGCTACACCTTC.

At least ten counts were recorded for this clonotype. The chain uses TRBV2 and TRBJ1-4; unclear D gene. With 4 bases removed from V and 5 bases from J, the gap between germline ends came to 8 bases. The CDR3 extends over 13 amino acids. Germline values: CDR1 SNHLY, CDR2 FYNNEI. CDR3 DNA: TGTGCCAGCAGTGTGTCCAGGAATGAAAAACTGTTTTTT. Residues: CASSVSRNEKLFF.

This clonotype was observed a few times. The V call is TRBV30, the J call TRBJ1-5; D is ambiguous. Germline values: CDR1 GTSNPN, CDR2 SVGIG (reference sequence). The CDR3 is made up of 13 amino acids. V gave up 0 bases and J gave up 6 bases, with 9 bases separating them. CDR3 DNA sequence: TGTGCCTGGAGTGTCAGCTCAGGTCAGCCCCAGCATTTT. Encoded protein: CAWSVSSGQPQHF.

This clonotype showed up many times. V is TRBV28 and J is TRBJ2-4; D may be TRBD1 or TRBD2 (6 bases each). The V end was cut by 7 bases, the J end by 9 bases, with 25 bases between. Germline-derived CDR1 and CDR2 are MDHEN and SYDVKM. CDR3 size: 16 residues. This CDR3 is CASTSGDIISGTIQYF. CDR3 nucleotide sequence: TGTGCCAGCACATCGGGGGACATTATTTCCGGGACCATTCAGTACTTC.

The chain carries TRBV6-2 or TRBV6-3 and TRBJ2-2, with 8 bases matching TRBD1. The CDR3 sequence is 15 residues long. Trimming removed 7 bases from V and 6 bases from J; junction bases left unmatched: 10. Looked up from germline, CDR1 is MNHEY and CDR2 is SVGEGT. CDR3 sequence reads: CASTDGDRRAGELFF. DNA of the CDR3: TGTGCCAGCACCGACGGGGACAGGAGGGCCGGGGAGCTGTTTTTT.

This clonotype came up many times. This chain uses TRBV27 with TRBJ1-1; D might be TRBD1 (6 bases). V was cut by 7 bases and J by 4 bases, with 16 bases left in between. Looked up from germline, CDR1 is MNHEY and CDR2 is SMNVEV (reference sequence). The CDR3 has 14 residues. The DNA of the CDR3 is TGTGCCAGCATCAACAGGGAGGGGGGCACTGAAGCTTTCTTT. Its protein is CASINREGGTEAFF.

This clonotype has a handful of counts. The CDR3 region is CASSPQGVGVNTEAFF. Here the CDR3 DNA reads TGTGCCAGCTCACCACAGGGGGTCGGAGTGAACACTGAAGCTTTCTTT. The chain is built from TRBV18 and TRBJ1-1, with D perhaps TRBD1 (6 bases). The length of the CDR3 is 16 residues. V was pared by 1 base and J by 0 bases, with 12 bases between. Germline CDR1 KGHSH, CDR2 LQKENI.

The sample holds many counts of this clonotype. This chain joins TRBV20-1 and TRBJ2-7; D possibly corresponds to TRBD2 (6 bases). CDR1 and CDR2 from the germline V gene are DFQATT and SNEGSKA (reference sequence). The CDR3 is 13 amino acids. The germline V and J ends were trimmed by 6 bases and 4 bases, with 16 bases remaining between them. The CDR3 DNA sequence: TGCAGTGCCACGGACGGGAGTAGATACGAGCAGTACTTC. Translated: CSATDGSRYEQYF.

The chain employs TRBV6-2 or TRBV6-3 and TRBJ2-2; 7 nucleotides line up with TRBD1. The trim removed 6 bases at V and 2 bases at J, leaving 6 bases unmatched. The CDR3 covers 15 residues. Per the germline V gene, CDR1 is MNHEY and CDR2 is SVGEGT. The CDR3 coding sequence is TGTGCCAGCAGCTTCAGGGGGATTAACACCGGGGAGCTGTTTTTT. Amino acids: CASSFRGINTGELFF.

This clonotype was observed many times. This chain links TRBV29-1 with TRBJ2-5, with no clear D. The CDR3 spans 14 residues. Germline V CDR1 and CDR2: SQVTM, ANQGSEA. Deletions cut 5 bases from V and 1 base from J, with 14 bases between. The CDR3 is CSVRSRVLQETQYF. The CDR3 DNA follows: TGCAGCGTTCGGAGCCGAGTCCTCCAAGAGACCCAGTACTTC.

This clonotype was detected many times. The rearrangement links TRBV11-2 to TRBJ1-3, with 7 bases matching TRBD1. CDR1 SGHAT and CDR2 FQNNGV come from the germline V gene. Losses at the gene ends were 5 bases for V and 4 bases for J; bases not matched to a gene: 5. The CDR3 loop spans 14 amino acids. The CDR3 sequence: CASSPNRGGNTIYF. The CDR3 DNA follows: TGTGCCAGCAGCCCCAACAGGGGAGGAAACACCATATATTTT.

This chain connects TRBV6-2 or TRBV6-3 to TRBJ1-1; TRBD1 might be the D (6 bases). V was clipped by 2 bases and J by 4 bases, with 20 bases between them. CDR1 and CDR2 (germline): MNHEY, SVGEGT. This CDR3 spans 17 amino acids. The CDR3 here is CASSYPSGGLKGTEAFF. The CDR3 DNA sequence: TGTGCCAGCAGTTACCCATCCGGGGGGCTTAAAGGCACTGAAGCTTTCTTT.

At least ten counts were recorded for this clonotype. J is TRBJ2-2 and V is TRBV11-1, with D tentatively TRBD1 (6 bases). Germline CDR1 is SGHAT and CDR2 is FQDESV (reference sequence). The CDR3 is 15 amino acids. Trimming pared 1 base from V and 3 bases from J, leaving 9 bases between. The CDR3 DNA is TGTGCCAGCAGCTTAGGGGACACCTACACCGGGGAGCTGTTTTTT. Translated: CASSLGDTYTGELFF.

V gene TRBV12-3 or TRBV12-4 combines with J gene TRBJ2-2; 7 bases match TRBD2. The CDR3 is made up of 17 amino acids. V shed 5 bases and J 0 bases; nucleotides not matched to a gene: 9. The DNA of the CDR3 is TGTGCCAGCAGTCGATCCCCGGGGGGAACGAACACCGGGGAGCTGTTTTTT. Protein product: CASSRSPGGTNTGELFF.

This clonotype was recorded many times. This chain links TRBV20-1 with TRBJ2-1; 8 nucleotides agree with TRBD2. With V trimmed by 4 bases and J by 5 bases, 19 bases remained unmatched. Germline loops: CDR1 DFQATT, CDR2 SNEGSKA (reference sequence). There are 18 residues in the CDR3. This CDR3 reads CSAMKLPAGAPRDNEQFF. In DNA form, the CDR3 reads TGCAGTGCTATGAAGCTTCCAGCGGGAGCCCCCCGAGACAATGAGCAGTTCTTC.

There are a few counts of this clonotype. This rearrangement joins TRBV10-2 to TRBJ2-4; D is undetermined. In germline, CDR1 is WSHSY, CDR2 SAAADI. Trimming removed 2 bases from V and 0 bases from J, with 8 bases in between. The CDR3 is 15 residues long. CDR3 sequence: CASSERKRAKNIQYF. The CDR3 DNA sequence: TGCGCCAGCAGTGAGCGGAAAAGAGCCAAAAACATTCAGTACTTC.

This clonotype was found a few times. The V call is TRBV29-1, the J call TRBJ2-5; D gene ambiguous. This CDR3 comprises 12 residues. The V gene's germline CDR1 is SQVTM and CDR2 ANQGSEA. Trimming shortened V by 5 bases and J by 5 bases, and 12 bases separated the two germline ends. The DNA for the CDR3 is TGCAGCGTTCAAAAGGGCGATGAGACCCAGTACTTC. Translation gives CSVQKGDETQYF.

This clonotype was found many times. The DNA of the CDR3 is TGTGCCAGCAGTTACTCGGCCTACAGCGGGGGAGACTACAATGAGCAGTTCTTC. Translating it yields CASSYSAYSGGDYNEQFF. The chain carries TRBV6-2 or TRBV6-3 and TRBJ2-1, with TRBD2 identical over 8 bases. After removal of 0 bases from V and 3 bases from J, the junction contained 10 bases not matched to a gene. The V gene's germline CDR1 is MNHEY and CDR2 SVGEGT. The CDR3 contains 18 residues.

This clonotype came up many times. The J gene is TRBJ2-7, the V gene TRBV6-1, with D perhaps TRBD2 (6 bases). CDR1 MNHNS and CDR2 SASEGT come from the germline V gene. This CDR3 comprises 14 residues. V was pared by 7 bases and J by 1 base, with 14 bases between. CDR3 nucleotide sequence: TGTGCCAGCAAGACTTGGGCGGGATCCTACGAGCAGTACTTC. It specifies CASKTWAGSYEQYF.

This sequence joins TRBV20-1 and TRBJ2-3; 14 nucleotides align to TRBD2. This CDR3 contains 16 residues. V shed 5 bases and J 2 bases; nucleotides not matched to a gene: 6. Germline V gene lookup returns CDR1 DFQATT and CDR2 SNEGSKA (reference sequence). The CDR3 sequence: CSAPGLAGDPTDTQYF. The CDR3 nucleotides read TGCAGTGCTCCGGGACTAGCGGGAGACCCCACAGATACGCAGTATTTT.

Turning to this clonotype: The junction differs from germline at one of its ends, possibly a read error. The chain couples TRBV6-1 to TRBJ1-4; D call uncertain. CDR1 and CDR2 from the germline V gene are MNHNS and SASEGT. This CDR3 contains 14 residues. The CDR3 sequence is CASTEDARNEKLFF. As DNA, the CDR3 is TGTGCCAGCACTGAAGACGCACGCAATGAAAAACTGTTTTTT.

This clonotype has a handful of counts. The genes are TRBV30 and TRBJ1-2, with TRBD1 as a possible D gene (5 bases). The CDR3 is made up of 15 amino acids. Germline CDR1 and CDR2: GTSNPN and SVGIG (reference sequence). Trimming took 7 bases from V and 4 from J, leaving 22 bases between them. CDR3 sequence (DNA): TGTGCCTTCCACAGGTTCGGGGGAGATAGCTATGGCTACACCTTC. Amino acid sequence: CAFHRFGGDSYGYTF.

The chain carries TRBV12-3 or TRBV12-4 and TRBJ1-1; 9 bases match TRBD1. This CDR3 is built from 14 residues. The V and J ends lost 6 bases and 3 bases, in that order; junction bases with no gene match: 5. The chain's CDR3 is CASSVQGADTEAFF. In DNA, the CDR3 is TGTGCCAGCAGCGTACAGGGGGCGGACACTGAAGCTTTCTTT.

The gene calls are TRBV29-1 and TRBJ2-1; tentative D call: TRBD1 (6 bases). The CDR3 has 14 residues. The germline V gene encodes CDR1 SQVTM and CDR2 ANQGSEA. The V end lost 5 bases, the J end lost 2 bases, and 13 bases lay between the germline ends. The CDR3 DNA sequence: TGCAGCGTTCCTAGGGGGATGGCCTACAATGAGCAGTTCTTC. Protein product: CSVPRGMAYNEQFF.

In its sample, this clonotype was seen many times. V gene TRBV20-1 combines with J gene TRBJ2-7, with 7 bases lining up with TRBD2. The V gene end was trimmed by 0 bases and the J gene end by 3 bases; junction bases not matched to a gene: 11. CDR3 size: 16 residues. CDR1 and CDR2 (germline): DFQATT, SNEGSKA (reference sequence). In nucleotides, the CDR3 is TGCAGTGCTAGAGATTTCGTCTCGGGACTAAACTACGAGCAGTACTTC. It encodes CSARDFVSGLNYEQYF.

This clonotype was counted at least ten times. This chain connects TRBV3-1 to TRBJ2-7, with 11 positions matching TRBD2. The CDR3 sequence is 13 residues long. The germline V gene has CDR1 LGHDT and CDR2 YNNKEL (reference sequence). J lost 5 bases, V lost 9 bases, and 6 bases had no gene match. CDR3 in DNA: TGTGCCAGTCGCCCGGGACTAGCGGACGAGCAGTACTTC. It is translated as CASRPGLADEQYF.